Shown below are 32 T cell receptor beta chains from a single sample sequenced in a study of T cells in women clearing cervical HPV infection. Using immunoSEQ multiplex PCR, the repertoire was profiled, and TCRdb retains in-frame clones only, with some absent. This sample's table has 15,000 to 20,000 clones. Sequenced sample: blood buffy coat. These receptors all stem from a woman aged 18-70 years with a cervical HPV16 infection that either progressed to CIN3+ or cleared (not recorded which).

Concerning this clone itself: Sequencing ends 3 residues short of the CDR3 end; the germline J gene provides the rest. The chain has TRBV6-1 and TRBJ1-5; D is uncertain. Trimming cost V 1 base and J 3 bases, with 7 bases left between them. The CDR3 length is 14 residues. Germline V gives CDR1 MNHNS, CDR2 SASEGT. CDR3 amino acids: CASSEGVPNQPQHF. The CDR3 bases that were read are TGTGCCAGCAGTGAAGGCGTTCCCAATCAGCCC.

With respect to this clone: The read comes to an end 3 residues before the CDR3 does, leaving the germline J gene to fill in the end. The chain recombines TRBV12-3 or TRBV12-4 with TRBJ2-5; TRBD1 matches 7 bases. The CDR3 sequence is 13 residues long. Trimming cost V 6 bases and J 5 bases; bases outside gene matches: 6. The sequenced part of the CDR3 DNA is TGTGCCAGCAGCACAGGGGCCGGGGAGACC. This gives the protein CASSTGAGET. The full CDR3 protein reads CASSTGAGETQYF.

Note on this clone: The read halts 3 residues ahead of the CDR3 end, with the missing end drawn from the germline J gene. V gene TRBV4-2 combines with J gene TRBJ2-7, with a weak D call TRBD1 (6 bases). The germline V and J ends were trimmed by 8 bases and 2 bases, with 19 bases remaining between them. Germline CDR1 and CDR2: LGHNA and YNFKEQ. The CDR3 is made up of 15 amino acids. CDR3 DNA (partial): TGTGCCAGCGGGGGACCGCAGGGGATAGCCTACGAG. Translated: CASGGPQGIAYE. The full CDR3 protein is CASGGPQGIAYEQYF.

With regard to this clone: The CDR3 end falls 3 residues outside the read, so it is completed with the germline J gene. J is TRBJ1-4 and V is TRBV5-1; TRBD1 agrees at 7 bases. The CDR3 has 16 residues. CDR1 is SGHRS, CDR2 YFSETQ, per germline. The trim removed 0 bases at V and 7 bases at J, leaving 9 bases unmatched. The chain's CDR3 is CASSLEQGSGSEKLFF. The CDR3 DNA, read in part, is TGCGCCAGCAGCTTGGAACAGGGGAGCGGGAGTGAAAAA. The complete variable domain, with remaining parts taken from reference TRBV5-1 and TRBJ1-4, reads KAGVTQTPRYLIKTRGQQVTLSCSPISGHRSVSWYQQTPGQGLQFLFEYFSETQRNKGNFPGRFSGRQFSNSRSEMNVSTLELGDSALYLCASSLEQGSGSEKLFFGSGTQLSVL.

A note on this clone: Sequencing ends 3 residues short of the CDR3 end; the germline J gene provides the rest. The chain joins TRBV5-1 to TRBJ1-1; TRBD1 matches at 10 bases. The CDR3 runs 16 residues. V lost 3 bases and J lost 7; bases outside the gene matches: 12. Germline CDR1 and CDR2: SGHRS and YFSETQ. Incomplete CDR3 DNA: TGCGCCAGCAGCTGGGGGGACGACAGGGGGCAGAATGAA. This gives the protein CASSWGDDRGQNE. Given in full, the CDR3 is CASSWGDDRGQNEAFF.

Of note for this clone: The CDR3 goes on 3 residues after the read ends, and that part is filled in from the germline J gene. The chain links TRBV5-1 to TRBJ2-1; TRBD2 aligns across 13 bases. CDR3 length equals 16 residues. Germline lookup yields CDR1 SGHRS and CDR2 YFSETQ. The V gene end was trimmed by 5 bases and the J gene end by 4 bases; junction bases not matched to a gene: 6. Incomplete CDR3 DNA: TGCGCCAGCAGACCAGGGACTAGCGGGAAGTACAATGAG. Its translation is CASRPGTSGKYNE. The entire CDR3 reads CASRPGTSGKYNEQFF.

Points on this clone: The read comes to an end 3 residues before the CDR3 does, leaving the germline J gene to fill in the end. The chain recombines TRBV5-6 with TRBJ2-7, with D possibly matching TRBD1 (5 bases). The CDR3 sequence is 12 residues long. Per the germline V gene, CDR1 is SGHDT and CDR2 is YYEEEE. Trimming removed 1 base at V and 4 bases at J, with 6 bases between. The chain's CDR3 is CASSLQGYEQYF. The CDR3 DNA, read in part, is TGTGCCAGCAGCTTGCAGGGTTACGAG.

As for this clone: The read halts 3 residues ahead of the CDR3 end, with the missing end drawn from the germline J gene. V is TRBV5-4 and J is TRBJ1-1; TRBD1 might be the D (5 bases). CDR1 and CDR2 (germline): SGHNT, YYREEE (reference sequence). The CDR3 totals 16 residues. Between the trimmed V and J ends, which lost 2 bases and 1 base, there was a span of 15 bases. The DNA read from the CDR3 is TGTGCCAGCAGCTTCTTGGGGGGGGGACCGAACACTGAA. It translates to CASSFLGGGPNTE. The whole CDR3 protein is CASSFLGGGPNTEAFF.

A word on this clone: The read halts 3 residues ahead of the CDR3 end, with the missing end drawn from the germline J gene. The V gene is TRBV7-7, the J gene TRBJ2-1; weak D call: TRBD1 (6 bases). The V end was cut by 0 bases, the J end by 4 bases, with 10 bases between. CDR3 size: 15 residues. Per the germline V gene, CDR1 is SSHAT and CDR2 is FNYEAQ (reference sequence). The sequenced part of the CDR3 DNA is TGTGCCAGCAGCTTAGCCGCTACAGGGTACAATGAG. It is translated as CASSLAATGYNE. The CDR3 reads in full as CASSLAATGYNEQFF.

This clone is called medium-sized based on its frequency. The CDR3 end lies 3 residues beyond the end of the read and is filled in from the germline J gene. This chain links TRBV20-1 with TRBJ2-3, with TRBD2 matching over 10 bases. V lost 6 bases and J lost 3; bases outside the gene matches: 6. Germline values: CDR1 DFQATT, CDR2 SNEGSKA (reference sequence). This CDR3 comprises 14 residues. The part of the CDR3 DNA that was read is TGCAGTGCGCCTACTAGCGGGGTTACAGATACG. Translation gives CSAPTSGVTDT. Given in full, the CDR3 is CSAPTSGVTDTQYF.

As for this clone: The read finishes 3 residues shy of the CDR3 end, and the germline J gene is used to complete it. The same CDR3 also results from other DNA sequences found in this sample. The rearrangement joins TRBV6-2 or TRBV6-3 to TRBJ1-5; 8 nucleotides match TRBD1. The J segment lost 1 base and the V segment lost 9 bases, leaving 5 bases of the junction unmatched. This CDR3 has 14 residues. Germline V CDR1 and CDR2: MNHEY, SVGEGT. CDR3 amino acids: CASSHRGSNQPQHF. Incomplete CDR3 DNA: TGTGCCAGTAGTCACAGGGGGAGCAATCAGCCC.

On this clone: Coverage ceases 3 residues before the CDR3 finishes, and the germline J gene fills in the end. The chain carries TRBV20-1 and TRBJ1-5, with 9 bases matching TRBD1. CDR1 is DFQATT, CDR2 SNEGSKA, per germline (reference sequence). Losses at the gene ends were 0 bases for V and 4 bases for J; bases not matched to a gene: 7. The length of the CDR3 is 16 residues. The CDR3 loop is CSARDTTGGANQPQHF. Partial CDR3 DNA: TGCAGTGCTAGAGATACTACAGGGGGCGCAAATCAGCCC.

The CDR3 protein is CASSSFQTESGGPQHF. The CDR3 bases that were read are TGCGCCAGCAGTTCCTTCCAGACAGAGTCCGGGGGTCCC. The chain combines TRBV10-1 with TRBJ1-5; possible D gene TRBD1, 5 bases. The read ends 3 residues early relative to the CDR3; the germline J gene fills the gap. The CDR3 is 16 amino acids. The germline gives CDR1 WNHNN, CDR2 SYGVQD (reference sequence).

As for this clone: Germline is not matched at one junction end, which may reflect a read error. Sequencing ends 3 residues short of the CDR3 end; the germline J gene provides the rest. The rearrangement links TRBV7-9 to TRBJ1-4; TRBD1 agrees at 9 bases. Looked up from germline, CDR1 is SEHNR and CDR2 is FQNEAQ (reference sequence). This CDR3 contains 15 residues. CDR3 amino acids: CASSDPTGGGEKLFF. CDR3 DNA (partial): TGTGCTAGCAGCGATCCGACAGGGGGAGGGGAAAAA.

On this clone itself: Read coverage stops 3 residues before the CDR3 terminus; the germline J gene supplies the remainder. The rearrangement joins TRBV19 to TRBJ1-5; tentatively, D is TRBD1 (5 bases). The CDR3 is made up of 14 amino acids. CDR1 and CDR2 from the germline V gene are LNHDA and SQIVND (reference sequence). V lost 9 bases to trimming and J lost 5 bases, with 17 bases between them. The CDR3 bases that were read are TGTGCCAGCAAACCCCCCGGGACTGATCAGCCC. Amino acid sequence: CASKPPGTDQP. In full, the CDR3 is CASKPPGTDQPQHF.

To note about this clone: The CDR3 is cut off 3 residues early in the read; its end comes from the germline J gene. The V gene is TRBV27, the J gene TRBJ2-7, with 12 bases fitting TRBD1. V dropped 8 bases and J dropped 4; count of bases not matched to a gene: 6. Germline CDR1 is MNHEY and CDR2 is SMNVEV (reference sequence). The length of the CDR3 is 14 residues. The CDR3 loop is CASGTGQGAYEQYF. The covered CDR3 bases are TGTGCCAGCGGTACGGGACAGGGGGCTTACGAG.

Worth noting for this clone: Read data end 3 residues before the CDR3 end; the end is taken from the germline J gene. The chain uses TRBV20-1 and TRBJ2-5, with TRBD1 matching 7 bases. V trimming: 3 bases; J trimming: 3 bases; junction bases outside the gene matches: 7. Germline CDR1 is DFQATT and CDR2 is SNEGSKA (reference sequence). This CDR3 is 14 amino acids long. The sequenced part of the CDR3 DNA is TGCAGTGCTAGTGTAGGGGGCCGTAAAGAGACC. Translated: CSASVGGRKET. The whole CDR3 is CSASVGGRKETQYF.

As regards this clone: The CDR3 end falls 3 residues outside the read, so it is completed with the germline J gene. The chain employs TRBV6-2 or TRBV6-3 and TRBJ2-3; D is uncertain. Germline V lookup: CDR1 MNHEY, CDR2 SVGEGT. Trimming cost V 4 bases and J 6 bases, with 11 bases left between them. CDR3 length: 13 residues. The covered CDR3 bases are TGTGCCAGCAGTTTTGGGTGGGCGGATACG. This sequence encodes CASSFGWADT. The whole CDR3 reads CASSFGWADTQYF.

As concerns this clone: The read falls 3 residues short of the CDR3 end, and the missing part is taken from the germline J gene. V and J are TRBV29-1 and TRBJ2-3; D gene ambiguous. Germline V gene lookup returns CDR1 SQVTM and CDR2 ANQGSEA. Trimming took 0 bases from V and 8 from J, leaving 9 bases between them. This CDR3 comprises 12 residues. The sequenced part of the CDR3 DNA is TGCAGCGTTGAAGATCAACCGGGTACG. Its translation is CSVEDQPGT. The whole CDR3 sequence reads CSVEDQPGTQYF.

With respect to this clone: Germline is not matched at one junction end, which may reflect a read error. The covered CDR3 bases are TGCGCCAGCAGCCAAGATCCCCCAGGGGGTGAGACC. It encodes CASSQDPPGGET. The entire CDR3 protein reads CASSQDPPGGETQYF. The chain carries TRBV4-2 and TRBJ2-5, with TRBD1 identical over 7 bases. Read sequence stops 3 residues before the CDR3 end, and the germline J gene provides the missing end. CDR3 length: 15 amino acids. CDR1 LGHNA and CDR2 YNFKEQ come from the germline V gene.

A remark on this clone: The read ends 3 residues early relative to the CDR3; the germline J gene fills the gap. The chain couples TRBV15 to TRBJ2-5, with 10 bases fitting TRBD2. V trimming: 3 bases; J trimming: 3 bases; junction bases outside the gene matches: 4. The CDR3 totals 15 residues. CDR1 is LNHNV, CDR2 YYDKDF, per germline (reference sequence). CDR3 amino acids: CATSSRAGGEETQYF. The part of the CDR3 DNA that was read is TGTGCCACCAGCAGCCGAGCGGGGGGGGAAGAGACC.

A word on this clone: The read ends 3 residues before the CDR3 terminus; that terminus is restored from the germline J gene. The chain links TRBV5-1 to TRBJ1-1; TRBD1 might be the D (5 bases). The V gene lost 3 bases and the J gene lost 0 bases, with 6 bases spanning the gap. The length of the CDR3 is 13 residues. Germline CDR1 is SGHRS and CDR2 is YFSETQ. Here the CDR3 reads CASSSQVNTEAFF. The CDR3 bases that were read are TGCGCCAGCAGCTCACAGGTGAACACTGAA. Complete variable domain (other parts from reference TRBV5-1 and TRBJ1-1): KAGVTQTPRYLIKTRGQQVTLSCSPISGHRSVSWYQQTPGQGLQFLFEYFSETQRNKGNFPGRFSGRQFSNSRSEMNVSTLELGDSALYLCASSSQVNTEAFFGQGTRLTVV.

The covered CDR3 bases are TGTGCCAGCAGCTTCACTAGCGGGACAGAAGAGACC. Its translation: CASSFTSGTEET. The entire CDR3 sequence reads CASSFTSGTEETQYF. This chain uses TRBV7-2 with TRBJ2-5, with 10 bases lining up with TRBD2. The read terminates 3 residues ahead of where the CDR3 ends, so the germline J gene completes it. CDR1 SGHTA and CDR2 FQGNSA come from the germline V gene. J was trimmed by 3 bases and V by 3 bases; bases with no gene match: 4. The CDR3 is made up of 15 amino acids.

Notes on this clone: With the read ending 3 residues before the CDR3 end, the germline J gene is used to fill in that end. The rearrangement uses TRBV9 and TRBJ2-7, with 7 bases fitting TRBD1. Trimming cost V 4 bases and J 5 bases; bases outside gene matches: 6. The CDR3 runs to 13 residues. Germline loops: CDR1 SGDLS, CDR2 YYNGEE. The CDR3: CASSPQGEHEQYF. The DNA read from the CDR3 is TGTGCCAGCAGCCCCCAGGGGGAACACGAG.

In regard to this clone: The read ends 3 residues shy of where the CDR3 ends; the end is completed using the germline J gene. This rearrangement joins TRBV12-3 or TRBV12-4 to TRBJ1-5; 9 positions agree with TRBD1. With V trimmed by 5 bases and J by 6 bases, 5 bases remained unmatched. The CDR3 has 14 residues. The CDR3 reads CASSPDRGGQPQHF. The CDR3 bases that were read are TGTGCCAGCAGTCCGGACAGGGGAGGTCAGCCC.

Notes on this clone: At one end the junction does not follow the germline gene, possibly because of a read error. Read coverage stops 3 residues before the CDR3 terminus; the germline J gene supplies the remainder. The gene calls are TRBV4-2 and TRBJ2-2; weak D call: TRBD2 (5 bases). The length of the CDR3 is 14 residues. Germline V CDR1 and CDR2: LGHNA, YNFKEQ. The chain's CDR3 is CASSWTSNTGELFF. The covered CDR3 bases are TGCGCCAGCAGCTGGACTTCGAACACCGGGGAG.

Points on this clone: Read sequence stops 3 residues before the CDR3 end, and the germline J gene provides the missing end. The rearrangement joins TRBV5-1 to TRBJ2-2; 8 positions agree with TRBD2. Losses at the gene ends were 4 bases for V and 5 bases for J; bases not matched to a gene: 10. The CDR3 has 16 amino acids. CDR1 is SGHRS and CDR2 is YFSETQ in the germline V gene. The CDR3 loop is CASSPGGGPRTGELFF. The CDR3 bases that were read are TGCGCCAGCAGCCCCGGGGGGGGGCCGAGGACCGGGGAG.

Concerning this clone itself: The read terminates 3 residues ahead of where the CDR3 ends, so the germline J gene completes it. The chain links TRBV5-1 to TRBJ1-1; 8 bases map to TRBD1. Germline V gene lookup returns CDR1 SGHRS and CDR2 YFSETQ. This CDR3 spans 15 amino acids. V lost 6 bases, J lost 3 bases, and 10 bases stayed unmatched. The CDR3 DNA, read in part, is TGCGCCAGCACCAAGACAGGGGTTCGGGACACTGAA. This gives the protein CASTKTGVRDTE. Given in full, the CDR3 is CASTKTGVRDTEAFF. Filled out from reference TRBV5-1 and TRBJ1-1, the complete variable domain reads KAGVTQTPRYLIKTRGQQVTLSCSPISGHRSVSWYQQTPGQGLQFLFEYFSETQRNKGNFPGRFSGRQFSNSRSEMNVSTLELGDSALYLCASTKTGVRDTEAFFGQGTRLTVV.

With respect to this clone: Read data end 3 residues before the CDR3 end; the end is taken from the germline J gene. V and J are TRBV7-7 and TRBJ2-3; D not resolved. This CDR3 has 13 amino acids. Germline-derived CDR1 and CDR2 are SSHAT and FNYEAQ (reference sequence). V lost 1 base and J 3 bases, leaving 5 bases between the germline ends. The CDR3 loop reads CASSLGQTDTQYF. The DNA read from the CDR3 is TGTGCCAGCAGCTTAGGTCAGACAGATACG.

The CDR3 sequence: CASSDGQGHNEKLFF. CDR3 DNA (partial): TGTGCCAGCAGCGACGGACAGGGGCACAATGAAAAA. The rearrangement joins TRBV9 to TRBJ1-4, with 9 bases fitting TRBD1. The observed sequence ends 3 residues before the CDR3 terminus, with the missing tail filled in from the germline J gene. Trimming removed 3 bases from V and 5 bases from J; junction bases left unmatched: 5. Germline CDR1 SGDLS, CDR2 YYNGEE. The CDR3 spans 15 residues.

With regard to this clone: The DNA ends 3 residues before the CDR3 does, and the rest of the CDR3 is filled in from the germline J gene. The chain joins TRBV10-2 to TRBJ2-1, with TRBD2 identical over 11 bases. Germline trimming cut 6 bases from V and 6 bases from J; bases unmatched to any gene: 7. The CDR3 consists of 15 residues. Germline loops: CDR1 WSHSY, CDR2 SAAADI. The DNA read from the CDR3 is TGCGCCAGCAGATCCGGGGGACTAGCGGTCAATGAG. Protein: CASRSGGLAVNE. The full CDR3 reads CASRSGGLAVNEQFF.

The CDR3 loop is CASSEALGDRNTHGYTF. Partial CDR3 DNA: TGTGCCAGCAGTGAAGCGCTAGGGGACAGGAACACACATGGC. The gene calls are TRBV2 and TRBJ1-2; TRBD1 matches at 8 bases. The read gets to within 3 residues of the CDR3 end, and the germline J gene fills in the rest. Germline assignment: CDR1 SNHLY and CDR2 FYNNEI. V trimming: 0 bases; J trimming: 6 bases; junction bases outside the gene matches: 12. This CDR3 comprises 17 residues.